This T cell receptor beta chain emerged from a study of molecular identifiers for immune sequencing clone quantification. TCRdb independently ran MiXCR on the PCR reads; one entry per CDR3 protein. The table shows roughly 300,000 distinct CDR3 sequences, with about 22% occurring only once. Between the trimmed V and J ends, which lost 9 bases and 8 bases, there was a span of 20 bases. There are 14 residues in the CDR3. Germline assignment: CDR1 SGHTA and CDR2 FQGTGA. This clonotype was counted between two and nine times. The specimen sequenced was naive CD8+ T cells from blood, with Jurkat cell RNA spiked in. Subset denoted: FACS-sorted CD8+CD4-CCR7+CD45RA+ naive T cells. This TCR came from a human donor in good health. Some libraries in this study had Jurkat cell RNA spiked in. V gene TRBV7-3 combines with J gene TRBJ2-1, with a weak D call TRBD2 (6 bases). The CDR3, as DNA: TGTGCCAGGGGATCCCTTCGGGGGAGCTATGAGCAGTTCTTC. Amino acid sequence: CARGSLRGSYEQFF.